The 28 T cell receptor beta chains in this list originate from one sample, sequenced in a study of CXCR3-negative and CXCR3-positive naive CD8 T cells. Study outcomes and limitations: The TRB CDR3s that CXCR3-positive naive cells carried were more hydrophobic than those of CXCR3-negative naive cells.

These receptors' antigens are unknown. TRB cDNA was prepared as libraries by UMI-labeled 5' RACE. Using the 5' RACE reads, TCRdb records one entry per CDR3 protein without DNA. The sample table sets out 80,000 to 100,000 distinct CDR3 sequences. The sequenced material came from naive CXCR3+ CD8+ T cells from blood. Subset defined: CD45RO-CCR7+CD27+CD95- naive CD8+ T cells expressing CXCR3 (TNR3+). These receptors were obtained from a human donor in good health. Some clones in this sample may be carry-over from other donors' samples.

The chain joins TRBV27 to TRBJ2-1; TCRdb's D gene call, TRBD1, goes unchecked for lack of DNA. The CDR3 is 14 residues long. CDR1 is MNHEY, CDR2 SMNVEV, per germline (reference sequence). The CDR3 is CASSTNDRENEQFF.

This chain joins TRBV28 and TRBJ2-5; TCRdb's D call of TRBD1 is untestable without DNA. The CDR3 contains 14 residues. Per germline, CDR1 MDHEN and CDR2 SYDVKM. CDR3 sequence: CASTLEDRGETQYF.

The chain uses TRBV7-9 and TRBJ2-5. Germline V gene data show CDR1 as SEHNR and CDR2 as FQNEAQ (reference sequence). The CDR3 contains 14 residues. CDR3 sequence: CASSSSLLQETQYF.

The chain uses TRBV28 and TRBJ2-1; checking the TCRdb D call of TRBD2 is not possible without DNA. The CDR3 runs 19 residues. Germline CDR1 reads MDHEN; CDR2 reads SYDVKM. CDR3 loop: CASSLGRLGTTMLDNEQFF.

This sequence joins TRBV9 and TRBJ2-7; TCRdb names TRBD1, which stays unverified in the absence of DNA. CDR1 and CDR2 from the germline V gene are SGDLS and YYNGEE. The CDR3 covers 14 residues. CDR3: CASSHRQGVGEQYF.

V gene TRBV6-5 combines with J gene TRBJ1-6; TCRdb reports TRBD1, a call that lacks DNA to check it against. The V gene's germline CDR1 is MNHEY and CDR2 SVGAGI. The CDR3 runs 15 residues. This chain's CDR3 is CASREEGTENSPLHF.

The rearrangement links TRBV12-3 or TRBV12-4 to TRBJ1-2. The CDR3 runs to 12 residues. CDR3 region: CASSLDIYGYTF.

The chain couples TRBV15 to TRBJ1-6; the TRBD1 assignment by TCRdb is unverifiable without DNA. Germline V CDR1 and CDR2: LNHNV, YYDKDF (reference sequence). CDR3 size: 15 residues. CDR3 amino acids: CATSRKGQGGSPLHF.

The chain links TRBV28 to TRBJ1-1. The CDR3 is 14 residues long. Germline CDR1 MDHEN, CDR2 SYDVKM. CDR3 protein: CASSLLREYTEAFF.

This rearrangement joins TRBV11-1 to TRBJ2-7; TCRdb outputs TRBD2, but without DNA this stays unchecked. The germline gives CDR1 SGHAT, CDR2 FQDESV (reference sequence). The CDR3 has 16 amino acids. CDR3 region: CASSLVDGLKGYEQYF.

V usage is TRBV6-6 and J usage is TRBJ2-1; TCRdb designates TRBD1, a call that cannot be tested without DNA. This CDR3 comprises 13 residues. Germline CDR1 and CDR2: MNHNY and SVGAGI (reference sequence). Here the CDR3 reads CASQTGAYNEQFF.

The rearrangement links TRBV5-6 to TRBJ2-1; TCRdb's D call of TRBD2 is untestable without DNA. Looked up from germline, CDR1 is SGHDT and CDR2 is YYEEEE. This CDR3 region has 15 residues. The chain's CDR3 is CASSLQLAAYNEQFF.

This CDR3 reads CASIPQAREGYEQFF. V usage is TRBV7-9 and J usage is TRBJ2-1; TCRdb's D gene call, TRBD2, goes unchecked for lack of DNA. Germline CDR1 SEHNR, CDR2 FQNEAQ (reference sequence). The CDR3 runs to 15 residues.

The genes are TRBV4-3 and TRBJ2-3. The CDR3 consists of 14 residues. Germline V gives CDR1 LGHNA, CDR2 YSLEER. CDR3 region: CASSSSVVPDTQYF.

The rearrangement joins TRBV4-2 to TRBJ2-1; TCRdb's D call, TRBD2, is unchecked because there is no DNA. Germline V gene lookup returns CDR1 LGHNA and CDR2 YNFKEQ. There are 17 residues in the CDR3. CDR3 sequence reads: CASSQGQGLLDYNEQFF.

The CDR3 protein is CASSFRTGIVGEQYF. V usage is TRBV7-8 and J usage is TRBJ2-7; the TCRdb call, TRBD1, lacks DNA for checking. The CDR3 contains 15 residues. The germline V gene encodes CDR1 SGHVS and CDR2 FQNEAQ.

CDR3 residues: CASSFGSGVSYEQYF. The chain couples TRBV11-3 to TRBJ2-7; TCRdb's D gene call, TRBD2, goes unchecked for lack of DNA. The V gene's germline CDR1 is SGHNT and CDR2 YENEEA. This CDR3 has 15 amino acids.

The chain uses TRBV29-1 and TRBJ1-1; without DNA, the TCRdb call of TRBD1 cannot be checked. This CDR3 comprises 13 residues. The germline V gene has CDR1 SQVTM and CDR2 ANQGSEA. The chain's CDR3 is CSVQTGTRTEAFF.

This chain links TRBV20-1 with TRBJ2-1; TCRdb proposes TRBD2, but this gene call is untestable without DNA. This CDR3 region has 11 residues. Germline V lookup: CDR1 DFQATT, CDR2 SNEGSKA (reference sequence). The CDR3 protein is CTGLALGEQFF.

The chain joins TRBV7-2 to TRBJ2-5. The CDR3 runs to 16 residues. CDR1 and CDR2 (germline): SGHTA, FQGNSA. The CDR3 region is CASSLGTTRFQETQYF.

The chain is built from TRBV12-3 or TRBV12-4 and TRBJ1-4; no DNA is available, so the TRBD1 call from TCRdb remains unchecked. This CDR3 comprises 13 residues. CDR3 sequence reads: CASRQAGGEKLFF.

J is TRBJ2-3 and V is TRBV14. Germline CDR1 and CDR2: SGHDN and FVKESK. This CDR3 spans 16 amino acids. CDR3 in amino acids: CASSQGIGFASDTQYF.

The genes are TRBV6-6 and TRBJ1-4; TCRdb indicates TRBD1, and absent DNA this call remains unverified. The CDR3 has 12 residues. Germline assignment: CDR1 MNHNY and CDR2 SVGAGI (reference sequence). CDR3 region: CASTGRGEKLFF.

This chain uses TRBV28 with TRBJ2-4; TCRdb's assignment of TRBD1 cannot be checked, as there is no DNA. The CDR3 contains 15 residues. Germline V gene data show CDR1 as MDHEN and CDR2 as SYDVKM. This CDR3 is CASSPGTANKNIQYF.

The CDR3 sequence: CASSTEGVGYEQYF. The rearrangement uses TRBV7-9 and TRBJ2-7; TCRdb lists TRBD1, though no DNA is available to test this call. The CDR3 is made up of 14 amino acids. The germline V gene encodes CDR1 SEHNR and CDR2 FQNEAQ (reference sequence).

The chain links TRBV12-3 or TRBV12-4 to TRBJ2-2; TCRdb calls TRBD1, which cannot be checked without DNA. The CDR3 has 18 residues. Here the CDR3 reads CASSLPDRVRFAPGELFF.

The rearrangement uses TRBV15 and TRBJ2-2; TCRdb's assignment of TRBD1 cannot be checked, as there is no DNA. The CDR3 runs 18 residues. Germline V gene data show CDR1 as LNHNV and CDR2 as YYDKDF (reference sequence). The CDR3 region is CATSRDVQVPRSTGELFF.

The chain recombines TRBV27 with TRBJ1-4; checking the TCRdb D call of TRBD1 is not possible without DNA. Germline CDR1 is MNHEY and CDR2 is SMNVEV (reference sequence). CDR3 length equals 15 residues. The CDR3 here is CASSLSVARNEKLFF. The variable domain in full, with the rest retrieved from reference TRBV27 and TRBJ1-4, is EAQVTQNPRYLITVTGKKLTVTCSQNMNHEYMSWYRQDPGLGLRQIYYSMNVEVTDKGDVPEGYKVSRKEKRNFPLILESPSPNQTSLYFCASSLSVARNEKLFFGSGTQLSVL.